What follows is one T cell receptor (beta chain) and its context. The time point: sample taken at primary tumor resection. From tumor, nontumor lung or frozen PBMC, whole RNA was taken unsorted for sequencing. The donors, fewer than 95 patients with untreated early-stage non-small cell lung cancer, provided the samples. The source of the sample is a study of spatial heterogeneity in lung cancer. Study summary: Alpha-chain detections were consistently fewer than beta-chain detections among the sequences. Averaged across combinations, each unique TCR and UMI pairing appeared more than ten times in raw reads, which were uncorrected.

MiXCR, run by TCRdb on the 5' RACE reads, gives a single entry per CDR3 protein. The table includes about 75,000 distinct CDR3 sequences, about 14% detected once. The CDR3 covers 13 residues. V lost 2 bases and J lost 7, with 9 bases in between. Germline V gene sequence: CDR1 SGHTA, CDR2 FQGNSA. The genes are TRBV7-2 and TRBJ2-1; D remains ambiguous. This clonotype was obtained from a male donor with early-stage non-small cell lung cancer. The source material was PBMCs, sampled at surgery. CDR3 amino acids: CASSLQKRNEQFF. CDR3 nucleotide sequence: TGTGCCAGCAGCTTACAGAAGCGTAATGAGCAGTTCTTC.